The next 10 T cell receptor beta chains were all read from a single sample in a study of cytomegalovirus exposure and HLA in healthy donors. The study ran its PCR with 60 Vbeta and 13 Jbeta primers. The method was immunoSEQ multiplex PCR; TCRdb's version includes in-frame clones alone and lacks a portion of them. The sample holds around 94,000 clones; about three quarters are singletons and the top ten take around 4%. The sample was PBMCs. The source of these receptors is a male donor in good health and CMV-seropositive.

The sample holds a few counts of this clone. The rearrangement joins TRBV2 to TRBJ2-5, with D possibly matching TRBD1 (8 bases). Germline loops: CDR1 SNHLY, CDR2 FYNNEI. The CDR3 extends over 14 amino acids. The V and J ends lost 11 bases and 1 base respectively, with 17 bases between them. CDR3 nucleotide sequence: TGTGCCGGACAGGGAGGGCACTCCCAAGAGACCCAGTACTTC. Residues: CAGQGGHSQETQYF.

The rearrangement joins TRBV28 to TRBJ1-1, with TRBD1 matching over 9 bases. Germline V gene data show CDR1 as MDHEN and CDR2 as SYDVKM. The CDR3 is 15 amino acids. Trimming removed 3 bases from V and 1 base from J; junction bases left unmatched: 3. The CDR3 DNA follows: TGTGCCAGCAGTTTCGGGACAGGGCGGAACACTGAAGCTTTCTTT. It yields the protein CASSFGTGRNTEAFF.

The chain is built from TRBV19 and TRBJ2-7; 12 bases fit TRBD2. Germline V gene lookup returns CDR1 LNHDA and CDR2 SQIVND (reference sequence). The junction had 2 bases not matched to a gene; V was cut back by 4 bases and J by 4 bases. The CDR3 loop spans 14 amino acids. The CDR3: CASSRTSGVYEQYF. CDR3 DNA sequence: TGTGCCAGTAGTAGGACTAGCGGGGTTTACGAGCAGTACTTC.

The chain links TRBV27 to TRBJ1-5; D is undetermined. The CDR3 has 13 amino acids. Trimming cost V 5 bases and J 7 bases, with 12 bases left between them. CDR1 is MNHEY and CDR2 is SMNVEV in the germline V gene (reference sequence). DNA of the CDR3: TGTGCCAGCAGTGTATACGGGGAGCAGCCCCAGCATTTT. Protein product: CASSVYGEQPQHF.

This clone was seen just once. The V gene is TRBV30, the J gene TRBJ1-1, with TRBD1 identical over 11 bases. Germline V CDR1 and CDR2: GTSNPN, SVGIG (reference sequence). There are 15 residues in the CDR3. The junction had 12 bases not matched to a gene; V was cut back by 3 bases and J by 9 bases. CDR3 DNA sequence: TGTGCCTGGAGCTCGTACGGGACAGGGGGTACACAAGCTTTCTTT. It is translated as CAWSSYGTGGTQAFF.

The CDR3 region is CASTTFTKGGEDEKLFF. In nucleotides, the CDR3 is TGTGCCAGTACCACATTTACGAAAGGGGGTGAGGATGAAAAACTGTTTTTT. V usage is TRBV19 and J usage is TRBJ1-4, with D possibly being TRBD1 (6 bases). This CDR3 is built from 17 residues. The V gene lost 7 bases and the J gene lost 6 bases, with 24 bases spanning the gap. Germline loops: CDR1 LNHDA, CDR2 SQIVND (reference sequence).

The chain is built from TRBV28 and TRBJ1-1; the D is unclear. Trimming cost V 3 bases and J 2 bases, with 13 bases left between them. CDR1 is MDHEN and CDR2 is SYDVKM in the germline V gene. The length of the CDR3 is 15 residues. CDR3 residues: CASSLRATGNTEAFF. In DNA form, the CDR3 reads TGTGCCAGCAGTTTGAGGGCGACGGGAAACACTGAAGCTTTCTTT.

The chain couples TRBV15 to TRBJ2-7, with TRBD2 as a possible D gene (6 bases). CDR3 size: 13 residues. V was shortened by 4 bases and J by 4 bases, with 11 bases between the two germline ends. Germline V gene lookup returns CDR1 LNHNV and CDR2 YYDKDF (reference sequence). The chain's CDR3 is CATSTYGGYEQYF. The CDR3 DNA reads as TGTGCCACCAGCACTTACGGAGGGTACGAGCAGTACTTC.

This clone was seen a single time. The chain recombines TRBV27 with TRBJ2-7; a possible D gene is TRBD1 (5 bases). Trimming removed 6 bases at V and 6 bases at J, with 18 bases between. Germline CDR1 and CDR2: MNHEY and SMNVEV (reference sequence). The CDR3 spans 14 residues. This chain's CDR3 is CASSPRTREGEQYF. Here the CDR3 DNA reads TGTGCCAGCAGCCCTAGGACCAGGGAAGGCGAGCAGTACTTC.

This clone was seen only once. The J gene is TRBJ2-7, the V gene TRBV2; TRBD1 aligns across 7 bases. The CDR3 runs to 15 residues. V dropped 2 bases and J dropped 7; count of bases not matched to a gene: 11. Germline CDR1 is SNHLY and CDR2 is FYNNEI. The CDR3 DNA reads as TGTGCCAGCAGTGAACAAAGGGGACAGAGGCTTGAGCAGTACTTC. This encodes CASSEQRGQRLEQYF.